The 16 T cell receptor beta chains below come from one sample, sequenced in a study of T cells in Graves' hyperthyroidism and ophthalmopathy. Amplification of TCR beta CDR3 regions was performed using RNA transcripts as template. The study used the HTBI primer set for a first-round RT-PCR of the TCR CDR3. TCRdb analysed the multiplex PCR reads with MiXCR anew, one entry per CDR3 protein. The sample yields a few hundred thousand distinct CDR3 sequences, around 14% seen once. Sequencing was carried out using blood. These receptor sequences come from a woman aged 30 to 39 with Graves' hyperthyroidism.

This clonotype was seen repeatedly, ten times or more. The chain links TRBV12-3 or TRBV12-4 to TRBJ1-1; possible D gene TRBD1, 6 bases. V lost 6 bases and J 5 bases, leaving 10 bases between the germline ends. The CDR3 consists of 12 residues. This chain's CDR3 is CASRGGGTEAFF. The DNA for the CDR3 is TGTGCCAGCAGGGGAGGGGGGACTGAAGCTTTCTTT.

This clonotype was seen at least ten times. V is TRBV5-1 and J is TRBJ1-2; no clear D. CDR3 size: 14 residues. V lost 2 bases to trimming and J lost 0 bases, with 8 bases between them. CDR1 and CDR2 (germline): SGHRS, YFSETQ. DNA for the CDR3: TGCGCCAGCAGCTTTGGCGGTTCTAACTATGGCTACACCTTC. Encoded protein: CASSFGGSNYGYTF.

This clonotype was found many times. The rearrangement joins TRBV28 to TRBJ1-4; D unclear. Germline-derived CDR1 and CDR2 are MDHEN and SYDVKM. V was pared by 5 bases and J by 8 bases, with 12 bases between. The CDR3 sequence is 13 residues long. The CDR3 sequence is CASSPTVDEKLFF. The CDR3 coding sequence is TGTGCCAGCAGTCCGACGGTAGACGAAAAACTGTTTTTT.

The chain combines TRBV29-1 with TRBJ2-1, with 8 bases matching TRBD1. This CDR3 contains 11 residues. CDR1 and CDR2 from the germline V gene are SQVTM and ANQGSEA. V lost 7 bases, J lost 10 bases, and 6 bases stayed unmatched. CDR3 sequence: CSDSRGREQFF. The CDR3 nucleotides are TGCAGCGACTCCAGGGGGCGAGAGCAGTTCTTC.

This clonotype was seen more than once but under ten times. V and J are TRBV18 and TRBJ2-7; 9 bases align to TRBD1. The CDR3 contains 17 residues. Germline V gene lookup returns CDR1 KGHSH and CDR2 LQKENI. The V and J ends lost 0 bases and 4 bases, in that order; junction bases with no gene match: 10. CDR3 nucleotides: TGTGCCAGCTCACCACCGGGGGGACAGGGACCTTCGTACGAGCAGTACTTC. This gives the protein CASSPPGGQGPSYEQYF.

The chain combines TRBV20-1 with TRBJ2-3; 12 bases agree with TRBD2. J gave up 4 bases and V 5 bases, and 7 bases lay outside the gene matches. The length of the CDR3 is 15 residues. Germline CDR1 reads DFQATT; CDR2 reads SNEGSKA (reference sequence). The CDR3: CSALRLAGEADTQYF. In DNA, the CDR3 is TGCAGTGCTCTACGACTAGCGGGAGAAGCAGATACGCAGTATTTT.

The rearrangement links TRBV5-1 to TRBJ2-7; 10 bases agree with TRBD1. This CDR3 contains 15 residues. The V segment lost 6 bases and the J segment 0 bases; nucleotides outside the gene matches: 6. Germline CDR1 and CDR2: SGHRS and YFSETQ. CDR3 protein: CASTSWDRGSYEQYF. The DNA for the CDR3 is TGCGCCAGCACTTCCTGGGACAGGGGCTCCTACGAGCAGTACTTC.

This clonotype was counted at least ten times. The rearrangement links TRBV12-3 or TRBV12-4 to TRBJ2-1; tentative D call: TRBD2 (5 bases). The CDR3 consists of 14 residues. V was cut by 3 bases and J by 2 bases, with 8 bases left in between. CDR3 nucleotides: TGTGCCAGCAGTTTGATCGGGACCTACAATGAGCAGTTCTTC. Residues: CASSLIGTYNEQFF.

This CDR3 is CASSLVGGGAYNEQFF. The CDR3 coding sequence is TGTGCCAGCAGCTTAGTAGGCGGGGGGGCTTACAATGAGCAGTTCTTC. V gene TRBV11-2 combines with J gene TRBJ2-1, with TRBD2 matching over 9 bases. Trimming at V came to 1 base and at J to 4 bases, leaving 5 bases not matched to a gene. Germline lookup yields CDR1 SGHAT and CDR2 FQNNGV. This CDR3 has 16 residues.

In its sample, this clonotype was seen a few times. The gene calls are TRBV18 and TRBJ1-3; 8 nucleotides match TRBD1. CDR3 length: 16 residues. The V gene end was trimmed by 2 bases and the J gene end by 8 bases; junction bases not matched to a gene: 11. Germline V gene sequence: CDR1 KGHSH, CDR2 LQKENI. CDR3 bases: TGTGCCAGCTCACCAGGTTTCGGGACAGGCCGGGACACCATATATTTT. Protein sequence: CASSPGFGTGRDTIYF. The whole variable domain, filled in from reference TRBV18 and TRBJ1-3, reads NAGVMQNPRHLVRRRGQEARLRCSPMKGHSHVYWYRQLPEEGLKFMVYLQKENIIDESGMPKERFSAEFPKEGPSILRIQQVVRGDSAAYFCASSPGFGTGRDTIYFGEGSWLTVV.

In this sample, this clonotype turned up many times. CDR3 nucleotides: TGTGCCAGCAGCTCCTCCGGGACTAGGAGCTCCTACGAGCAGTACTTC. Its protein is CASSSSGTRSSYEQYF. The chain recombines TRBV7-2 with TRBJ2-7; TRBD2 aligns across 8 bases. The CDR3 totals 16 residues. V shed 4 bases and J 0 bases; nucleotides not matched to a gene: 8. Looked up from germline, CDR1 is SGHTA and CDR2 is FQGNSA.

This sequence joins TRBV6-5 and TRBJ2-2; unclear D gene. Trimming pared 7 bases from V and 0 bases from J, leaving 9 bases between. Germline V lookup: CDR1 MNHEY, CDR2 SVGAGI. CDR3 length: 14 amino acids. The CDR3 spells CASTPYTNTGELFF. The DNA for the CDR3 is TGTGCCAGCACCCCATACACGAACACCGGGGAGCTGTTTTTT.

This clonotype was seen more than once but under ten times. For the CDR3, the DNA is TGTGCCAGCAGTTTAGGGCTAGCGGGAGGTATAAGGTCCTACGAGCAGTACTTC. Translation gives CASSLGLAGGIRSYEQYF. This rearrangement joins TRBV12-3 or TRBV12-4 to TRBJ2-7, with 11 bases aligning to TRBD2. With 1 base clipped from V and 1 base from J, the junction kept 9 bases outside the gene matches. The CDR3 extends over 18 amino acids.

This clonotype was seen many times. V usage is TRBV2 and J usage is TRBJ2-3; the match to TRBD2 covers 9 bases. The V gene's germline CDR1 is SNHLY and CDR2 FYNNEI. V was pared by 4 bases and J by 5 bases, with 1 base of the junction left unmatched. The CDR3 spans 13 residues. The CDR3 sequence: CASSVAGVDTQYF. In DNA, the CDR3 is TGTGCCAGCAGTGTAGCGGGAGTAGATACGCAGTATTTT.

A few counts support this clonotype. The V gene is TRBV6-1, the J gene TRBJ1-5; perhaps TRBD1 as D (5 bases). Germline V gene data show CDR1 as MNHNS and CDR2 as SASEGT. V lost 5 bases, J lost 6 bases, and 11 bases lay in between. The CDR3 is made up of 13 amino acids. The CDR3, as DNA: TGTGCCAGCAGTCCACAGGTCGCTCAGCCCCAGCATTTT. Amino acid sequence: CASSPQVAQPQHF.

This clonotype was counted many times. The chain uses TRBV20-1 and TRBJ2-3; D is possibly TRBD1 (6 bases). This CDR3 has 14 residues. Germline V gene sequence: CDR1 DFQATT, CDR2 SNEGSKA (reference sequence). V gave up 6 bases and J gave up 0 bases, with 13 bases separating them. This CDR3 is CSAERTGSTDTQYF. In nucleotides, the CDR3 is TGCAGTGCGGAGAGAACAGGGAGCACAGATACGCAGTATTTT.